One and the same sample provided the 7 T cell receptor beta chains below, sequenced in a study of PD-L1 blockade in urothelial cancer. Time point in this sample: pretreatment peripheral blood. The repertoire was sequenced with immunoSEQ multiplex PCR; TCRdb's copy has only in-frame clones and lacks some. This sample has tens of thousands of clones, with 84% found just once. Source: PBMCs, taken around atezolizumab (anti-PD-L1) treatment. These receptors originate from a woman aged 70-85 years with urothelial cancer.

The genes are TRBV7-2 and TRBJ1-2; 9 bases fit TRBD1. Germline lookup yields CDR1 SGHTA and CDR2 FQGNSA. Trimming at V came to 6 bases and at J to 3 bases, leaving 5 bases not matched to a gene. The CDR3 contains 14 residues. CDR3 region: CASSPTGGDYGYTF. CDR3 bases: TGTGCCAGCAGTCCTACAGGGGGCGACTATGGCTACACCTTC.

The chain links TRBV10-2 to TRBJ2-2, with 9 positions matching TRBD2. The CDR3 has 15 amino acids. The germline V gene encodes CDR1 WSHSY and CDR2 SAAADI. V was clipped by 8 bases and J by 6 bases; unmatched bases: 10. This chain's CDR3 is CASSRVASGAGELFF. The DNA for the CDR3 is TGCGCCAGCTCGAGGGTTGCTAGCGGGGCCGGGGAGCTGTTTTTT.

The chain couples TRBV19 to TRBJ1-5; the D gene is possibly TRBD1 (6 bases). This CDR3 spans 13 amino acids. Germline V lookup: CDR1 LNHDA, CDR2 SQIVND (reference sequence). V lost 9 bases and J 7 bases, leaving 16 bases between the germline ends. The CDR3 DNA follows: TGTGCCAGCGCATGGACAGACGACCAGCCCCAGCATTTT. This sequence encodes CASAWTDDQPQHF.

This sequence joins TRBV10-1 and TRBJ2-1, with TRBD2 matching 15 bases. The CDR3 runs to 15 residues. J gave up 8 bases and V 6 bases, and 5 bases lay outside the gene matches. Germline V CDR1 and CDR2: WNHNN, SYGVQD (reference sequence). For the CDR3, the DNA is TGCGCCAGCAGAGCGGGACTAGCGGGAGGTTATGAGCAGTTCTTC. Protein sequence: CASRAGLAGGYEQFF.

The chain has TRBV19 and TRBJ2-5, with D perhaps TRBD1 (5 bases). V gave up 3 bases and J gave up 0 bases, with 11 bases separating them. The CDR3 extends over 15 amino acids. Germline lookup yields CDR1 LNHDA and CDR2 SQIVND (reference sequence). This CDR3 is CASSIRLGHQETQYF. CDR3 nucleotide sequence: TGTGCCAGTAGTATTCGCCTGGGGCACCAAGAGACCCAGTACTTC.

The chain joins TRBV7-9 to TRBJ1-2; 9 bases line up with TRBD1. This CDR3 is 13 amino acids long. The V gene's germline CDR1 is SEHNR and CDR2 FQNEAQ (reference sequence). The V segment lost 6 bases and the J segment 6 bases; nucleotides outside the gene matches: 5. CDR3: CASRLGQGHGYTF. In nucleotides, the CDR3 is TGTGCCAGCAGATTGGGACAGGGTCATGGCTACACCTTC.

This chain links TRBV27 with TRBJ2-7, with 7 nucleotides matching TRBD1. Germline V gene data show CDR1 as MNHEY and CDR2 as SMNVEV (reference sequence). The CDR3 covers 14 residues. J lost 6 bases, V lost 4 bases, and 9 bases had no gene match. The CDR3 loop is CASSWIQGTGEQYF. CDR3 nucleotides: TGTGCCAGCAGTTGGATACAGGGGACCGGCGAGCAGTACTTC.